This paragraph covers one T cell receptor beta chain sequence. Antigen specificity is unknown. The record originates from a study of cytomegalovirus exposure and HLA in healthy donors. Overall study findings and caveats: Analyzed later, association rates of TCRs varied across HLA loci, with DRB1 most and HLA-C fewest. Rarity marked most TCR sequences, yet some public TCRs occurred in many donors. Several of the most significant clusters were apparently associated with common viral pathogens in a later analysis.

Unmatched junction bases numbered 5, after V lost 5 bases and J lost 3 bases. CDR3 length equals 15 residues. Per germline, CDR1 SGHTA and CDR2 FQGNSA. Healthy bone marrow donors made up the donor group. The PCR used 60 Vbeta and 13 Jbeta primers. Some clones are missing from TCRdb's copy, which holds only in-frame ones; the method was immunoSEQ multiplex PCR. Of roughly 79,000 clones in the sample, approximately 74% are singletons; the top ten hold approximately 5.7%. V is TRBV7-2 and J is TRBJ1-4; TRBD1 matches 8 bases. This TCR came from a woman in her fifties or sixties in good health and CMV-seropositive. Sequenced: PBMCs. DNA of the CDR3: TGTGCCAGCAGCCCAGGACAGGGTTCTAATGAAAAACTGTTTTTT. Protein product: CASSPGQGSNEKLFF.